The T cell receptor (beta chain) under discussion was sequenced for a study of blood T cell repertoires in COVID-19. Study at large: There were acute and convalescent COVID-19 samples, and they came from the United States, Italy and Spain.

Only in-frame clones appear in the TCRdb table, and some are missing; sequencing was by immunoSEQ multiplex PCR. The data contain 250,000 to 300,000 clones, around 90% of them seen just once; the ten biggest clones take up 2.1%. Sequenced material: peripheral blood. This sequence was found in a woman aged 55-69 years with COVID-19, enrolled during active disease.

CDR3: CASTVELAGGRDTQYF. In DNA, the CDR3 is TGTGCCAGCACCGTAGAGCTAGCGGGGGGAAGGGATACGCAGTATTTT. The chain joins TRBV2 to TRBJ2-3; 11 positions agree with TRBD2. After removal of 7 bases from V and 6 bases from J, the junction contained 12 bases not matched to a gene. This CDR3 spans 16 amino acids. Per germline, CDR1 SNHLY and CDR2 FYNNEI.